This entry is about one TCR beta chain. The target antigen is unknown. Germline CDR1 reads SGHTS; CDR2 reads YDEGEE. V lost 5 bases, J lost 0 bases, and 5 bases stayed unmatched. CDR3 length: 16 amino acids. This sample is drawn from a study of a mutant IDH1 vaccine in newly diagnosed glioma. Turning to the study itself: Former treatment meant radiotherapy, temozolomide, or both; the majority had gotten both.

The time point here: week 35, safety follow-up. The study gave 300 ug of mutant IDH1 20-mer peptide per vaccine dose, with topical imiquimod. Assay: immunoSEQ multiplex PCR; the TCRdb copy retains only in-frame clones and omits some. The data show about 32,000 clones, approximately 80% seen once. The input for sequencing was PBMCs, taken from a glioma patient whose treatment included an IDH1 peptide vaccine. V and J are TRBV5-8 and TRBJ2-5; 12 bases match TRBD2. This receptor was obtained from a woman aged 18-35 years with glioma. CDR3 DNA: TGTGCCAGCAGTCGAGGACTAGCGGGGCACCAAGAGACCCAGTACTTC. Translating it yields CASSRGLAGHQETQYF.